This record concerns one TCR beta chain sequence. These data are taken from a study of blood T cell repertoires in COVID-19. Study information: Acute and convalescent COVID-19 samples came from the United States, Italy and Spain. Nucleic acid was either cDNA or gDNA, and it came from T cells, B-cell-depleted T cells, or PBMCs.

Study processing details: Reference gene primer amplification yielded estimated nucleated cell counts. Sequenced by immunoSEQ multiplex PCR; TCRdb stores in-frame clones only, minus some. V, J and clone size are those of that table, while D and trimming were read from the DNA. This table has 120,000 to 150,000 clones, around 87% appearing once. The length of the CDR3 is 17 residues. The V gene end was trimmed by 5 bases and the J gene end by 0 bases; junction bases not matched to a gene: 7. The germline gives CDR1 SGHNT, CDR2 YENEEA. This sequence originates from a man aged 45-65 years who had recovered from COVID-19. The sample comprised peripheral blood. V gene TRBV11-3 combines with J gene TRBJ2-6, with 7 bases fitting TRBD1. CDR3 nucleotide sequence: TGTGCCAGCAGCCGGGGACAGCGTACCTCTGGGGCCAACGTCCTGACTTTC. Residues: CASSRGQRTSGANVLTF. The entire variable domain, with the rest obtained from reference TRBV11-3 and TRBJ2-6, is as follows: EAGVVQSPRYKIIEKKQPVAFWCNPISGHNTLYWYLQNLGQGPELLIRYENEEAVDDSQLPKDRFSAERLKGVDSTLKIQPAELGDSAVYLCASSRGQRTSGANVLTFGAGSRLTVL.